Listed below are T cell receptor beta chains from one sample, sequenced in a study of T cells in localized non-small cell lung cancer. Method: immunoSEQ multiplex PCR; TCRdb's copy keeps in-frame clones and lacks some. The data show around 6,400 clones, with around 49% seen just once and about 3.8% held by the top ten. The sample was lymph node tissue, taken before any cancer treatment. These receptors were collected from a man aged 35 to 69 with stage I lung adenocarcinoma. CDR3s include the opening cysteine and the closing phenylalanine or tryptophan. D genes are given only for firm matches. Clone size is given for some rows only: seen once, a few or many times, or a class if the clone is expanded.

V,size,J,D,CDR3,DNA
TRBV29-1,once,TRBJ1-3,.,CSVEVTAGNTIYF,TGCAGCGTTGAAGTTACAGCGGGAAACACCATATATTTT
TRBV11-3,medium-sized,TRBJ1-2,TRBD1,CASSSPGQENYGYTF,TGTGCCAGCAGCTCCCCGGGACAGGAAAACTATGGCTACACCTTC
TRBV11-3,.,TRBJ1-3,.,CASSLEVASGNTIYF,TGTGCCAGCAGCTTGGAGGTAGCCTCTGGAAACACCATATATTTT
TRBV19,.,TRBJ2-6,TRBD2,CASRSGGSGANVLTF,TGTGCCAGTAGGTCGGGGGGCTCTGGGGCCAACGTCCTGACTTTC
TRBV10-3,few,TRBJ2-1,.,CAISESNGHEQFF,TGTGCCATCAGTGAGTCGAATGGTCATGAGCAGTTCTTC
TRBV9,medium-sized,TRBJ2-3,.,CASSVRGDPTDTQYF,TGTGCCAGCAGCGTCAGGGGGGACCCCACAGATACGCAGTATTTT
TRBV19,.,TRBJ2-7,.,CASSTRGTMSSYEQYF,TGTGCCAGTAGTACACGGGGGACAATGAGCTCCTACGAGCAGTACTTC
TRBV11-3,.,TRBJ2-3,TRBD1,CASSFWGQGLPHPSTDTQYF,TGTGCCAGCAGCTTCTGGGGACAGGGGCTTCCCCACCCAAGCACAGATACGCAGTATTTT
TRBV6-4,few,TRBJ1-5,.,CASNPHTDTHFQHF,TGTGCCAGCAACCCCCACACGGACACCCACTTCCAGCATTTT
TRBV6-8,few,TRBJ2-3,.,CASSVGGLGTQYF,TGTGCCAGCAGTGTGGGGGGGCTCGGTACGCAGTATTTT
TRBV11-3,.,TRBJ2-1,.,CASSQVGRVDNEQFF,TGTGCCAGCAGCCAAGTAGGCAGGGTTGACAATGAGCAGTTCTTC
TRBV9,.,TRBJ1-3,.,CASSVGERRSSGNTIYF,TGTGCCAGCAGCGTAGGTGAACGGCGAAGCTCTGGAAACACCATATATTTT
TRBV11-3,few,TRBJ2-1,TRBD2,CASIPSGTSGGNEQFF,TGTGCCAGCATCCCTTCCGGGACTAGCGGGGGAAATGAGCAGTTCTTC
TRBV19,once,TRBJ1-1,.,CASSLYMDTEAFF,TGTGCCAGTTCCCTCTACATGGACACTGAAGCTTTCTTT
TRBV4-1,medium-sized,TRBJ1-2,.,CASSQSGGYGYTF,TGCGCCAGCAGCCAGAGCGGGGGCTATGGCTACACCTTC
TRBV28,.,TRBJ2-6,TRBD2,CASSLGAGVSGANVLTF,TGTGCCAGCAGCTTAGGCGCGGGGGTCTCTGGGGCCAACGTCCTGACTTTC
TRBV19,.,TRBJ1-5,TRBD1,CASSRKTGNSNQPQHF,TGTGCCAGTAGTCGAAAGACAGGGAATAGCAATCAGCCCCAGCATTTT
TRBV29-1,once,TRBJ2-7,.,CSVEDLGAGTYEQYF,TGCAGCGTTGAAGATCTTGGAGCGGGCACCTACGAGCAGTACTTC
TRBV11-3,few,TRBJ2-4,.,CASSPTMFSRNIQYF,TGTGCCAGCAGCCCCACTATGTTCTCCAGAAACATTCAGTACTTC